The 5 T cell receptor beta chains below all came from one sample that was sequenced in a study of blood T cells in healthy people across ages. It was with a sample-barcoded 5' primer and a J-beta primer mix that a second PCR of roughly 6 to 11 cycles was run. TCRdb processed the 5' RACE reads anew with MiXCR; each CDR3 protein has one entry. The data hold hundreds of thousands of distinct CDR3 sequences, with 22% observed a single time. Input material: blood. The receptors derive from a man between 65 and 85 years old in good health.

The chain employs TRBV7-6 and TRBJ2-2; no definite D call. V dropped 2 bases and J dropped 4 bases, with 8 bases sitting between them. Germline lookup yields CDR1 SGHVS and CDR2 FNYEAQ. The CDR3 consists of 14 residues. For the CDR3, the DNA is TGTGCCAGCAGCTTACAGATCCTCACCGGGGAGCTGTTTTTT. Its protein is CASSLQILTGELFF. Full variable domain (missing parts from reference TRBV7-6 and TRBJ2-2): GAGVSQSPRYKVTKRGQDVALRCDPISGHVSLYWYRQALGQGPEFLTYFNYEAQQDKSGLPNDRFSAERPEGSISTLTIQRTEQRDSAMYRCASSLQILTGELFFGEGSRLTVL.

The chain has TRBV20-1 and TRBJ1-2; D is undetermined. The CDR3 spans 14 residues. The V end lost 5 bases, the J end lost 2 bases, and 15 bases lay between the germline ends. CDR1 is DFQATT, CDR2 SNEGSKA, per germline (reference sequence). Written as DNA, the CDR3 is TGCAGTGCTGCCGATGACGGTCACAACTATGGCTACACCTTC. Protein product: CSAADDGHNYGYTF.

For the CDR3, the DNA is TGTGCCAGCAGCTTAGGAAGTTGGGACAGGGCCTACTCTGGGGCCAACGTCCTGACTTTC. Translated: CASSLGSWDRAYSGANVLTF. The chain employs TRBV11-2 and TRBJ2-6; 9 nucleotides line up with TRBD1. The junction had 10 bases not matched to a gene; V was cut back by 1 base and J by 0 bases. This CDR3 has 20 amino acids. Looked up from germline, CDR1 is SGHAT and CDR2 is FQNNGV.

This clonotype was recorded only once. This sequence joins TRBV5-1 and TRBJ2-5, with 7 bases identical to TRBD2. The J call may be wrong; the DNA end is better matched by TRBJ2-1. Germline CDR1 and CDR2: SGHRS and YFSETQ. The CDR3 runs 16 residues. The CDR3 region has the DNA TGCGCCAGCAGCACCCTAGCAACGGGAGGTGTCGATGAGCAGTTCTTC. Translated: CASSTLATGGVDEQFF.

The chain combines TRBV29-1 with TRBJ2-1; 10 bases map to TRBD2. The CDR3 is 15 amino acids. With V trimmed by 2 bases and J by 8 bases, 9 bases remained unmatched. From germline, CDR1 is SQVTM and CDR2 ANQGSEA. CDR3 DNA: TGCAGCGTTGAAAGGCTAGCGGGAGTTTCGGATGAGCAGTTCTTC. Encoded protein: CSVERLAGVSDEQFF.